Below are 21 T cell receptor beta chains sequenced from a single sample in a study of CD8 T cells in ankylosing spondylitis. Via MiXCR, TCRdb re-called the 5' RACE reads, giving one row per CDR3 protein. The data contain around 300,000 distinct CDR3 sequences, roughly 11% of them singletons. The specimen was blood, either unsorted or a sorted T cell fraction (not recorded which). The receptors originated from a female donor with ankylosing spondylitis or in good health (not recorded which).

This clonotype was seen repeatedly, ten times or more. The genes are TRBV12-3 or TRBV12-4 and TRBJ1-3; 12 bases align to TRBD1. The CDR3 extends over 16 amino acids. V lost 3 bases and J lost 4; bases outside the gene matches: 4. The CDR3 DNA sequence: TGTGCCAGCAGTTTGGGGGGACAGGGGGCAGGAAACACCATATATTTT. Translation: CASSLGGQGAGNTIYF.

The genes are TRBV7-2 and TRBJ2-7, with 7 bases matching TRBD2. V gave up 5 bases and J gave up 5 bases; unmatched junction bases: 6. CDR1 and CDR2 from the germline V gene are SGHTA and FQGNSA. The CDR3 sequence is 13 residues long. CDR3 DNA sequence: TGTGCCAGCAGCCGCGGGCGGGAGAACGAGCAGTACTTC. This encodes CASSRGRENEQYF.

This clonotype was picked up many times. The chain couples TRBV4-2 to TRBJ2-2; D assignment may be TRBD1 or TRBD2 (5 bases each). V lost 6 bases and J 7 bases, leaving 15 bases between the germline ends. There are 14 residues in the CDR3. Germline CDR1 and CDR2: LGHNA and YNFKEQ. Here the CDR3 DNA reads TGTGCCAGCAGGCTAGGGGACGCCGGCGGGGAGCTGTTTTTT. Its translation: CASRLGDAGGELFF.

Many counts were recorded for this clonotype. The V gene is TRBV5-1, the J gene TRBJ2-7, with D perhaps TRBD1 (6 bases). Trimming cost V 1 base and J 4 bases, with 9 bases left between them. CDR1 SGHRS and CDR2 YFSETQ come from the germline V gene. This CDR3 region has 13 residues. CDR3 sequence: CASSLPTGYEQYF. In DNA, the CDR3 is TGCGCCAGCAGCTTGCCTACAGGGTACGAGCAGTACTTC.

The sample holds many counts of this clonotype. V and J are TRBV5-1 and TRBJ2-1; tentative D call: TRBD1 (6 bases). CDR1 and CDR2 (germline): SGHRS, YFSETQ. The V and J ends lost 5 bases and 9 bases respectively, with 9 bases between them. The CDR3 consists of 11 residues. The CDR3 loop reads CASRQGVEQFF. The CDR3 coding sequence is TGCGCCAGCAGACAGGGCGTTGAGCAGTTCTTC.

This clonotype was recorded many times. V gene TRBV5-1 combines with J gene TRBJ1-1; tentative D call: TRBD1 (5 bases). The CDR3 is made up of 15 amino acids. The ends were cut back, 4 bases at V and 1 base at J, with 14 bases in the middle. CDR1 is SGHRS, CDR2 YFSETQ, per germline. The CDR3 protein is CASSTQGMENTEAFF. The CDR3 DNA reads TGCGCCAGCAGCACCCAGGGTATGGAGAACACTGAAGCTTTCTTT. Using reference TRBV5-1 and TRBJ1-1 for the parts outside the CDR3, the full variable domain is KAGVTQTPRYLIKTRGQQVTLSCSPISGHRSVSWYQQTPGQGLQFLFEYFSETQRNKGNFPGRFSGRQFSNSRSEMNVSTLELGDSALYLCASSTQGMENTEAFFGQGTRLTVV.

This clonotype has at least ten counts. The genes are TRBV4-3 and TRBJ2-1; D not certain. Germline CDR1 LGHNA, CDR2 YSLEER. Trimming cost V 0 bases and J 7 bases, with 13 bases left between them. The CDR3 contains 15 residues. In DNA form, the CDR3 reads TGCGCCAGCAGCCAAGATTCTTTTTCGGGTAATGAGCAGTTCTTC. This sequence encodes CASSQDSFSGNEQFF.

This clonotype has at least ten counts. V and J are TRBV27 and TRBJ1-1; D ambiguous. CDR1 is MNHEY and CDR2 is SMNVEV in the germline V gene (reference sequence). CDR3 length equals 13 residues. The V end lost 6 bases, the J end lost 1 base, and 9 bases lay between the germline ends. The CDR3 is CASSLLRNTEAFF. In nucleotides, the CDR3 is TGTGCCAGCAGCTTACTTCGGAACACTGAAGCTTTCTTT.

This clonotype was recorded at least ten times. The chain employs TRBV20-1 and TRBJ2-2; D uncertain. CDR3 length: 11 residues. CDR1 and CDR2 (germline): DFQATT, SNEGSKA (reference sequence). The V end lost 5 bases, the J end lost 7 bases, and 8 bases lay between the germline ends. The CDR3 DNA follows: TGCAGTGCTCAGTTCCTCGGGGAGCTGTTTTTT. Residues: CSAQFLGELFF.

This clonotype was found many times. The V gene is TRBV20-1, the J gene TRBJ2-3; unclear D gene. The germline V gene has CDR1 DFQATT and CDR2 SNEGSKA (reference sequence). The length of the CDR3 is 14 residues. The V gene lost 6 bases and the J gene lost 1 base, with 14 bases spanning the gap. The CDR3 DNA is TGCAGTGCCCGTTCACCCTCCCGCACAGATACGCAGTATTTT. Protein: CSARSPSRTDTQYF.

This clonotype appeared many times. This chain joins TRBV27 and TRBJ2-3; 11 bases align to TRBD2. Germline trimming cut 5 bases from V and 4 bases from J; bases unmatched to any gene: 5. Per germline, CDR1 MNHEY and CDR2 SMNVEV (reference sequence). The CDR3 contains 15 residues. The DNA of the CDR3 is TGTGCCAGCAGTCTGACTAGCGGGAATTCAGATACGCAGTATTTT. Protein: CASSLTSGNSDTQYF.

This clonotype was detected only a few times. The V call is TRBV12-3 or TRBV12-4, the J call TRBJ1-1; the D is unclear. The CDR3 runs to 12 residues. The V end was cut by 5 bases, the J end by 1 base, with 5 bases between. As DNA, the CDR3 is TGTGCCAGCAGTAGAGCGAACACTGAAGCTTTCTTT. Amino acid sequence: CASSRANTEAFF.

This clonotype was counted ten times or more. The rearrangement joins TRBV27 to TRBJ1-5; TRBD1 might be the D (5 bases). Trimming removed 3 bases at V and 4 bases at J, with 10 bases between. This CDR3 has 14 residues. Germline V gene sequence: CDR1 MNHEY, CDR2 SMNVEV (reference sequence). The CDR3 DNA reads TGTGCCAGCAGTTTTGGGGGAAGGAATCAGCCCCAGCATTTT. Translating gives CASSFGGRNQPQHF.

This clonotype was seen ten or more times. This chain joins TRBV12-3 or TRBV12-4 and TRBJ2-5; D unresolved. This CDR3 has 12 residues. V lost 2 bases, J lost 3 bases, and 4 bases lay in between. The CDR3 here is CASSLKKETQYF. CDR3 DNA sequence: TGTGCCAGCAGTTTAAAAAAAGAGACCCAGTACTTC.

As concerns this clonotype: One end of the junction fails to match germline, which may point to a read error. This rearrangement joins TRBV7-9 to TRBJ1-1; D ambiguous. Germline CDR1 is SEHNR and CDR2 is FQNEAQ (reference sequence). This CDR3 comprises 10 residues. CDR3 DNA sequence: TGTGCCAGCAGCTCCTCACACTCCATCTTT. This gives the protein CASSSSHSIF.

This clonotype appeared many times. The rearrangement joins TRBV29-1 to TRBJ2-1; 8 bases match TRBD2. Germline V lookup: CDR1 SQVTM, CDR2 ANQGSEA. CDR3 length: 15 amino acids. The V and J ends lost 7 bases and 9 bases, in that order; junction bases with no gene match: 17. CDR3 nucleotide sequence: TGCAGCGACCATAGCGGGGACCACCCCGGGGGTGAGCAGTTCTTC. This codes for CSDHSGDHPGGEQFF.

Ten or more counts support this clonotype. The chain links TRBV12-3 or TRBV12-4 to TRBJ2-3; D could derive from TRBD1 or TRBD2 (5 bases each). This CDR3 contains 12 residues. V was shortened by 7 bases and J by 6 bases, with 11 bases between the two germline ends. CDR3 sequence (DNA): TGTGCCAGCACAGGGCGGGCGGATACGCAGTATTTT. Protein product: CASTGRADTQYF.

This clonotype was seen repeatedly, ten times or more. The rearrangement joins TRBV20-1 to TRBJ2-1; 11 bases are a match to TRBD2. This CDR3 has 16 amino acids. Germline V lookup: CDR1 DFQATT, CDR2 SNEGSKA (reference sequence). V was pared by 5 bases and J by 8 bases, with 14 bases of the junction left unmatched. Here the CDR3 DNA reads TGCAGTGCTCGGACACTAGCGGGAGCCCCACAGGATGAGCAGTTCTTC. Its translation is CSARTLAGAPQDEQFF.

This clonotype was observed at least ten times. The DNA for the CDR3 is TGTGCCAGCAGCTCCGGGACAGGGAGGATAAACGAGCAGTACTTC. Translating it yields CASSSGTGRINEQYF. The chain recombines TRBV9 with TRBJ2-7; 9 bases agree with TRBD1. Germline loops: CDR1 SGDLS, CDR2 YYNGEE. J gave up 5 bases and V 4 bases, and 10 bases lay outside the gene matches. The CDR3 consists of 15 residues.

This clonotype was seen a single time. This sequence may be a read error, since a much larger clone differs from it by one base. The V call is TRBV25-1, the J call TRBJ2-7; D remains ambiguous. The CDR3 length is 12 residues. Germline V gene sequence: CDR1 MGHDK, CDR2 SYGVNS. Trimming took 3 bases from V and 7 from J, leaving 10 bases between them. The CDR3 DNA is TGTGCCAGCAGTGAGTGGCCCCAGGAGCAGTACTTC. Translated, it gives CASSEWPQEQYF.

This clonotype was counted at least ten times. The chain combines TRBV28 with TRBJ2-7; 9 nucleotides match TRBD1. The CDR3 consists of 14 residues. Germline values: CDR1 MDHEN, CDR2 SYDVKM. V lost 5 bases, J lost 5 bases, and 7 bases stayed unmatched. CDR3 sequence (DNA): TGTGCCAGCAGTACTGGGACAGGGCGCAACGAGCAGTACTTC. Translating it yields CASSTGTGRNEQYF.